This TCR beta chain emerged from a study of blood T cell repertoires in COVID-19. As for the study in general: Material from acute and convalescent COVID-19 was sourced from the United States, Italy and Spain. The analysed material was cDNA or gDNA that came from T cells, B-cell-depleted T cells, or PBMCs.

The germline V gene encodes CDR1 MNHEY and CDR2 SVGAGI. CDR3 length equals 15 residues. V was pared by 10 bases and J by 2 bases, with 11 bases of the junction left unmatched. Per the original data handling: Reference gene primer amplification gave nucleated cell count estimates. TCRdb's table, derived via immunoSEQ multiplex PCR, lists solely in-frame clones and lacks some. D and trimming were read from the DNA, whereas the V and J calls and clone size are those reported in that table. The sample contains over 60,000 clones, 84% of which appear only once. Specimen: peripheral blood. The receptor was isolated from a human donor in a cohort sampled during active COVID-19. The chain couples TRBV6-5 to TRBJ1-2, with 9 positions matching TRBD1. The CDR3 DNA reads as TGTGCCACCCGACGAACCGGGACAGGGAACTATGGCTACACCTTC. This gives the protein CATRRTGTGNYGYTF.